A selection of T cell receptor beta chains follows, all from one sample in a study of cytomegalovirus exposure and HLA in healthy donors. Data came from immunoSEQ multiplex PCR; TCRdb stores just in-frame clones and leaves some out. Here the sample spans approximately 160,000 clones, over 75% being singletons. Sequencing was performed on PBMCs. These receptors were taken from a man aged 25 to 45 in good health and CMV-seropositive. Both conserved end residues are part of each CDR3. A D gene is named only where the DNA matches it firmly. Size is stated for part of the rows, as once, few or many counts, or as a class when the clone is expanded.

clone_size: -; j_call: TRBJ2-7; d_call: TRBD1; v_call: TRBV28; cdr3_aa: CASSPNRGRSYEQYF; cdr3_nt: TGTGCCAGCAGTCCCAACAGGGGAAGGTCCTACGAGCAGTACTTC
clone_size: -; j_call: TRBJ2-5; d_call: TRBD1; v_call: TRBV28; cdr3_aa: CASSPPLTGEQETQYF; cdr3_nt: TGTGCCAGCAGTCCTCCCTTGACAGGGGAGCAAGAGACCCAGTACTTC
clone_size: -; j_call: TRBJ2-1; d_call: TRBD2; v_call: TRBV12-5; cdr3_aa: CASGLVIAGGLQDEQFF; cdr3_nt: TGTGCTAGTGGTTTGGTAATTGCGGGAGGGTTACAGGATGAGCAGTTCTTC
clone_size: few; j_call: TRBJ1-6; d_call: -; v_call: TRBV16; cdr3_aa: CASSQGSYSPLHF; cdr3_nt: TGTGCCAGCAGCCAAGGTAGTTATTCACCCCTCCACTTT
clone_size: -; j_call: TRBJ2-5; d_call: TRBD1; v_call: TRBV7-9; cdr3_aa: CASSPRTGRETQYF; cdr3_nt: TGTGCCAGCAGCCCGCGGACAGGGAGGGAGACCCAGTACTTC
clone_size: -; j_call: TRBJ2-7; d_call: TRBD1; v_call: TRBV27; cdr3_aa: CASSSAQGDRYEQYF; cdr3_nt: TGTGCCAGCAGTTCGGCACAGGGGGACAGGTACGAGCAGTACTTC
clone_size: few; j_call: TRBJ2-7; d_call: -; v_call: TRBV29-1; cdr3_aa: CSATGPGEQYF; cdr3_nt: TGCAGTGCCACAGGGCCCGGCGAGCAGTACTTC
clone_size: -; j_call: TRBJ2-2; d_call: TRBD1; v_call: TRBV7-9; cdr3_aa: CASSLGFGTGDTGELFF; cdr3_nt: TGTGCCAGCAGCTTAGGGTTCGGGACAGGAGACACCGGGGAGCTGTTTTTT
clone_size: -; j_call: TRBJ2-7; d_call: TRBD1; v_call: TRBV28; cdr3_aa: CASSSDRAYEQYF; cdr3_nt: TGTGCCAGCAGTTCCGACAGGGCCTACGAGCAGTACTTC
clone_size: -; j_call: TRBJ1-4; d_call: TRBD1; v_call: TRBV18; cdr3_aa: CASSPGQGDEKLFF; cdr3_nt: TGTGCCAGCTCACCGGGACAGGGTGATGAAAAACTGTTTTTT
clone_size: -; j_call: TRBJ2-2; d_call: TRBD2; v_call: TRBV19; cdr3_aa: CASSLAGGDTGELFF; cdr3_nt: TGTGCCAGTAGTTTAGCGGGAGGGGACACCGGGGAGCTGTTTTTT
clone_size: -; j_call: TRBJ1-2; d_call: TRBD1; v_call: TRBV11-2; cdr3_aa: CASRQLRQGHIHGYTF; cdr3_nt: TGTGCCAGCAGACAACTCCGACAGGGGCATATCCATGGCTACACCTTC
clone_size: -; j_call: TRBJ2-3; d_call: TRBD2; v_call: TRBV13; cdr3_aa: CASNGLAGGPLLTQYF; cdr3_nt: TGTGCCAGCAACGGACTAGCGGGAGGACCCCTCCTGACGCAGTATTTT
clone_size: -; j_call: TRBJ1-2; d_call: TRBD1; v_call: TRBV11-2; cdr3_aa: CASSLRQGAPQGYGYTF; cdr3_nt: TGTGCCAGCAGCTTAAGACAGGGGGCGCCTCAAGGGTATGGCTACACCTTC
clone_size: -; j_call: TRBJ1-6; d_call: -; v_call: TRBV19; cdr3_aa: CASSIGGDGSPLHF; cdr3_nt: TGTGCCAGTAGTATAGGGGGCGACGGGTCACCCCTCCACTTT
clone_size: -; j_call: TRBJ2-1; d_call: TRBD2; v_call: TRBV6-5; cdr3_aa: CASSYLAGGSYNEQFF; cdr3_nt: TGTGCCAGCAGTTATCTAGCGGGGGGGTCCTACAATGAGCAGTTCTTC
clone_size: -; j_call: TRBJ2-2; d_call: -; v_call: TRBV7-9; cdr3_aa: CASSSQGTGELFF; cdr3_nt: TGTGCCAGCAGCTCGCAGGGAACCGGGGAGCTGTTTTTT
clone_size: -; j_call: TRBJ2-1; d_call: TRBD2; v_call: TRBV29-1; cdr3_aa: CSVASGLAVVEQFF; cdr3_nt: TGCAGCGTCGCCAGCGGACTAGCTGTCGTCGAGCAGTTCTTC
clone_size: few; j_call: TRBJ1-2; d_call: TRBD1; v_call: TRBV27; cdr3_aa: CASRRTGNYGYTF; cdr3_nt: TGTGCCAGCAGACGGACAGGGAACTATGGCTACACCTTC
clone_size: -; j_call: TRBJ2-1; d_call: -; v_call: TRBV30; cdr3_aa: CAWSETVVDGGEQFF; cdr3_nt: TGTGCCTGGAGTGAGACCGTCGTTGATGGAGGTGAGCAGTTCTTC
clone_size: once; j_call: TRBJ2-1; d_call: -; v_call: TRBV4-3; cdr3_aa: CASSQEGLPGEQFF; cdr3_nt: TGCGCCAGCAGCCAAGAGGGACTTCCCGGCGAGCAGTTCTTC
clone_size: once; j_call: TRBJ2-3; d_call: TRBD2; v_call: TRBV27; cdr3_aa: CASSTAGWSTDTQYF; cdr3_nt: TGTGCCAGCAGCACAGCGGGGTGGAGCACAGATACGCAGTATTTT
clone_size: -; j_call: TRBJ2-7; d_call: -; v_call: TRBV6-5; cdr3_aa: CASSYEGPGLSYEQYF; cdr3_nt: TGTGCCAGCAGTTACGAAGGCCCGGGACTTTCCTACGAGCAGTACTTC
clone_size: -; j_call: TRBJ1-2; d_call: TRBD1; v_call: TRBV28; cdr3_aa: CASRISGGDGYGYTF; cdr3_nt: TGTGCCAGCAGGATTTCAGGGGGCGACGGCTATGGCTACACCTTC
clone_size: -; j_call: TRBJ2-3; d_call: -; v_call: TRBV9; cdr3_aa: CASSSLWPQRDTQYF; cdr3_nt: TGTGCCAGCAGTTCCCTATGGCCTCAGCGGGATACGCAGTATTTT
clone_size: -; j_call: TRBJ2-6; d_call: -; v_call: TRBV30; cdr3_aa: CAWSVGSGANGLTF; cdr3_nt: TGTGCCTGGAGTGTGGGGTCTGGGGCCAACGGCCTGACTTTC
clone_size: -; j_call: TRBJ1-1; d_call: TRBD1; v_call: TRBV9; cdr3_aa: CASSVVPRDRVEAFF; cdr3_nt: TGTGCCAGCAGCGTAGTTCCCCGCGACAGGGTTGAAGCTTTCTTT
clone_size: -; j_call: TRBJ2-7; d_call: -; v_call: TRBV19; cdr3_aa: CASSARDGDYEQYF; cdr3_nt: TGTGCCAGTAGTGCCCGGGACGGGGACTACGAGCAGTACTTC
clone_size: -; j_call: TRBJ1-2; d_call: -; v_call: TRBV6-6; cdr3_aa: CASSIRGYGYTF; cdr3_nt: TGTGCCAGCAGTATCAGGGGCTATGGCTACACCTTC
clone_size: -; j_call: TRBJ1-1; d_call: TRBD1; v_call: TRBV5-1; cdr3_aa: CASSASGTGLPEAFF; cdr3_nt: TGCGCCAGCAGCGCCTCCGGGACAGGGCTTCCTGAAGCTTTCTTT
clone_size: -; j_call: TRBJ2-1; d_call: -; v_call: TRBV6-5; cdr3_aa: CASSYYAGPGVDEQFF; cdr3_nt: TGTGCCAGCAGTTACTATGCAGGACCAGGGGTCGATGAGCAGTTCTTC
clone_size: -; j_call: TRBJ2-7; d_call: -; v_call: TRBV7-9; cdr3_aa: CASSLSSRGTRYEQYF; cdr3_nt: TGTGCCAGCAGCTTAAGTTCCCGAGGGACTCGCTACGAGCAGTACTTC
clone_size: -; j_call: TRBJ2-3; d_call: TRBD2; v_call: TRBV5-1; cdr3_aa: CASSPRTSGRPDTQYF; cdr3_nt: TGCGCCAGCAGCCCCCGGACTAGCGGGAGACCAGATACGCAGTATTTT
clone_size: few; j_call: TRBJ1-1; d_call: -; v_call: TRBV11-1; cdr3_aa: CASNLLTGLDTEAFF; cdr3_nt: TGTGCCAGCAACTTATTGACAGGCTTGGACACTGAAGCTTTCTTT
clone_size: -; j_call: TRBJ1-1; d_call: -; v_call: TRBV5-1; cdr3_aa: CASSLVSGGTEAFF; cdr3_nt: TGCGCCAGCAGCTTGGTTTCGGGGGGCACTGAAGCTTTCTTT
clone_size: -; j_call: TRBJ2-1; d_call: -; v_call: TRBV4-2; cdr3_aa: CASSQAGLYNEQFF; cdr3_nt: TGTGCCAGCAGCCAAGCGGGACTCTACAATGAGCAGTTCTTC